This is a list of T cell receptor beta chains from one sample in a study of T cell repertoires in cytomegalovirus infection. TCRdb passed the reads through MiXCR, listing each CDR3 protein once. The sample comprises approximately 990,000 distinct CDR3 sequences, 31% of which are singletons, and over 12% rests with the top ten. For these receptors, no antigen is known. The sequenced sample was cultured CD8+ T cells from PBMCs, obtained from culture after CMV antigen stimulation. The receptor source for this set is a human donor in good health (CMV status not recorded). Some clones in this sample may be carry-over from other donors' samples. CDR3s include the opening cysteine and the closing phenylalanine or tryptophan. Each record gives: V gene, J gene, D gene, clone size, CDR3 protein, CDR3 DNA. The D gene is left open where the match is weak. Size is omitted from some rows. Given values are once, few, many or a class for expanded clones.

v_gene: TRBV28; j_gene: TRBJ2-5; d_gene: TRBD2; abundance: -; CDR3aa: CASSSPPRLAGGPETQYF; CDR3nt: TGTGCCAGCAGTTCCCCCCCTCGGCTAGCGGGGGGCCCCGAGACCCAGTACTTC
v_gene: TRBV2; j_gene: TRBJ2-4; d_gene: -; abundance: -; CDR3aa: CASGGRGRGGNIQYF; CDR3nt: TGTGCCAGCGGGGGGAGGGGGCGCGGAGGAAACATTCAGTACTTC
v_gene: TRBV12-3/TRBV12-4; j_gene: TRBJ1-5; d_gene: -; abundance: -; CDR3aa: CASAVGGYQPQHF; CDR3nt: TGTGCCAGCGCTGTGGGGGGCTATCAGCCCCAGCATTTT
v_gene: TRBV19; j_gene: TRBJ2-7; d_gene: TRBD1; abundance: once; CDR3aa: CASRPGQGFYEQYF; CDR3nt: TGTGCCAGTAGGCCGGGACAGGGCTTTTACGAGCAGTACTTC
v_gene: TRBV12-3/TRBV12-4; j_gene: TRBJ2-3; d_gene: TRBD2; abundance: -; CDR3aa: CASSSPASGLTDTQYF; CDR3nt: TGTGCCAGCAGTTCCCCCGCTAGCGGGTTGACAGATACGCAGTATTTT
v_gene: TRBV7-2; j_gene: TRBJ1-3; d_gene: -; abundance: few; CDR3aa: CASSSPHLGGNTIYF; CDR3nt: TGTGCCAGCAGCTCCCCTCACCTGGGGGGAAACACCATATATTTT
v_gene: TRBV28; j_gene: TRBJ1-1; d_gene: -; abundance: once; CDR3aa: CASNTMRSGPYNTEAFF; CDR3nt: TGTGCCAGCAACACCATGCGCAGCGGACCTTACAACACTGAAGCTTTCTTT
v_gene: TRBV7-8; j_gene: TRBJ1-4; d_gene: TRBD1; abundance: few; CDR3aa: CASSSTKQGQRGEKLFF; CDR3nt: TGTGCCAGCAGCTCGACAAAACAGGGACAGAGGGGTGAAAAACTGTTTTTT
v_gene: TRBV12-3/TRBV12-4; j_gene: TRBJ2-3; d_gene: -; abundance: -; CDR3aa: CANPKTQGQSTDTQYF; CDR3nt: TGTGCCAATCCAAAGACGCAGGGGCAAAGCACAGATACGCAGTATTTT
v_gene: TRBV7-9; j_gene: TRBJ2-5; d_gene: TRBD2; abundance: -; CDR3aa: CASRGSSGVRETQYF; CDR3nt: TGTGCCAGCAGAGGGTCTAGCGGGGTCCGGGAGACCCAGTACTTC
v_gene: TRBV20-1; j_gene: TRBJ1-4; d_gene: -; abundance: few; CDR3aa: CSARDLLTDAMEKLFF; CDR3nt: TGCAGTGCTAGAGACCTATTGACAGATGCGATGGAAAAACTGTTTTTT
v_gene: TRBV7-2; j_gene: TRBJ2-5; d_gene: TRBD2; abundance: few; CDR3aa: CASSLELWTSSETQYF; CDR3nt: TGTGCCAGCAGCTTAGAACTTTGGACTAGTTCAGAGACCCAGTACTTC
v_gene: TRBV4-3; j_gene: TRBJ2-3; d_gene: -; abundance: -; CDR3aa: CVSSQDPWGGGADTQYF; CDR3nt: TGCGTCAGCAGCCAAGATCCCTGGGGAGGCGGGGCAGATACGCAGTATTTT
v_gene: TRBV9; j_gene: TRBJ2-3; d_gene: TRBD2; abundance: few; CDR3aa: CASSSNSGGSKDTQYF; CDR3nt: TGTGCCAGCAGCTCAAATAGCGGGGGCTCCAAAGATACGCAGTATTTT
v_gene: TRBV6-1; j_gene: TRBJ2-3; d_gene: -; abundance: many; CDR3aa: CASKGEKVGRYTDTQYF; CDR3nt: TGTGCCAGCAAGGGGGAAAAGGTCGGCCGTTACACAGATACGCAGTATTTT
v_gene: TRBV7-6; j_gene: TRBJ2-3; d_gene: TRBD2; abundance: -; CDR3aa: CANGNGGATDTQYF; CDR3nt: TGTGCCAACGGGAACGGGGGGGCTACAGATACGCAGTATTTT
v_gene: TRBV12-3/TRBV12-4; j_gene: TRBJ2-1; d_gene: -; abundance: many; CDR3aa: CASSLGGTLFF; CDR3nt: TGTGCCAGCAGTTTAGGGGGGACGTTATTCTTC
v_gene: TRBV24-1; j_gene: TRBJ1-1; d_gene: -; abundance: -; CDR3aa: CATRQTGINTEAFF; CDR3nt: TGTGCCACCAGACAGACAGGAATTAACACTGAAGCTTTCTTT
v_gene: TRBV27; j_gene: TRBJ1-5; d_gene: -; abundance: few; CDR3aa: CASSSLGDIYSNQPQHF; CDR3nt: TGTGCCAGCAGTTCGCTCGGGGACATTTATAGCAATCAGCCCCAGCATTTT
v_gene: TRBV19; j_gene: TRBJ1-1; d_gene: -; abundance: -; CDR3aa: CASSITGTTNTEAFF; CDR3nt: TGTGCCAGTAGTATAACCGGGACAACGAACACTGAAGCTTTCTTT
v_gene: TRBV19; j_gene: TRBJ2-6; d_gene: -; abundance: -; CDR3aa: CASSISGRGANVLTF; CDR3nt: TGTGCCAGTAGTATAAGTGGACGTGGGGCCAACGTCCTGACTTTC
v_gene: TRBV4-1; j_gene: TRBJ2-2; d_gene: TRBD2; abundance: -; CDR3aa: CASSQRLLAGEHTGELFF; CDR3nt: TGCGCCAGCAGCCAGCGCTTATTAGCGGGGGAACACACCGGGGAGCTGTTTTTT
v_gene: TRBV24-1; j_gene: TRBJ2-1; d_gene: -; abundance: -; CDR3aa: CATSDLPADNEQFF; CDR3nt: TGTGCCACCAGTGATTTGCCGGCAGACAATGAGCAGTTCTTC
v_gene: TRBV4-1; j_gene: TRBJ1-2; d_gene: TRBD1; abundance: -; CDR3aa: CASSQLPGTGSGYTF; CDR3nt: TGCGCCAGCAGCCAACTCCCCGGGACAGGGAGTGGCTACACCTTC
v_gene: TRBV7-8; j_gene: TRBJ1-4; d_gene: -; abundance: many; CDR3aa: CASSLALGEGNEKLFF; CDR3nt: TGTGCCAGCAGCTTAGCCCTCGGGGAAGGGAATGAAAAACTGTTTTTT
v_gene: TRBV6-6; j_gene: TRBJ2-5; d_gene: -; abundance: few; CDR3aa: CASSPANSGETQYF; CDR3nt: TGTGCCAGCAGTCCCGCTAACTCGGGAGAGACCCAGTACTTC
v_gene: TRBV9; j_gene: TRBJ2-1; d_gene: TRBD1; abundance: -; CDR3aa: CASSVARAGGVDEQFF; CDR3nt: TGTGCCAGCAGCGTAGCGAGGGCAGGGGGCGTCGATGAGCAGTTCTTC
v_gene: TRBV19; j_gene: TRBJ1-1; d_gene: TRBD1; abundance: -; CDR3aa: CASSKIRGENTEAFF; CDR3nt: TGTGCCAGTAGTAAAATCAGGGGGGAGAACACTGAAGCTTTCTTT
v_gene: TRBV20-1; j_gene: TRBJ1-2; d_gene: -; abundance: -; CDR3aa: CSVRTEPYGYTF; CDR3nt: TGCAGTGTCCGGACAGAGCCCTATGGCTACACCTTC
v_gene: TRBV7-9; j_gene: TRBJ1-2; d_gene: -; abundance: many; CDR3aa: CASSLGTPRYGYTF; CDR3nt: TGTGCCAGCAGCTTAGGAACACCTCGCTATGGCTACACCTTC
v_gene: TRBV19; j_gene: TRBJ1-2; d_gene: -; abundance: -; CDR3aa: CASLQGSNYGYTF; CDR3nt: TGTGCCAGCCTCCAGGGCAGCAACTATGGCTACACCTTC
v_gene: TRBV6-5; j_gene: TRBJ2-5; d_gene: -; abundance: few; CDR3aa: CASSHAETQYF; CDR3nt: TGTGCCAGCAGCCACGCAGAGACCCAGTACTTC
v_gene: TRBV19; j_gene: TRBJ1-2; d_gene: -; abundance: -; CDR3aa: CASSDGGGYTF; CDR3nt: TGTGCCAGTAGTGATGGGGGAGGCTACACCTTC
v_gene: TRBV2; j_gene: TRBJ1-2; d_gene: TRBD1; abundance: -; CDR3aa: CARDDRGSYGYTF; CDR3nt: TGTGCCAGAGATGACAGGGGAAGCTATGGCTACACCTTC
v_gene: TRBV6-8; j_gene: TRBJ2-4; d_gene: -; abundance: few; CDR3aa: CASSYSIQTLAKNIQYF; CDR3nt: TGTGCCAGCAGTTACTCGATACAGACCCTAGCCAAAAACATTCAGTACTTC
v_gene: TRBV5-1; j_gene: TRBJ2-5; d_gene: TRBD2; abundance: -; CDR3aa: CASSPTLGLAHQETQYF; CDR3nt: TGCGCCAGCAGCCCCACCCTGGGACTAGCACACCAAGAGACCCAGTACTTC
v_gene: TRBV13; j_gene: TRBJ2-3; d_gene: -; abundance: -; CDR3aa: CASSLARGTQYF; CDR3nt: TGTGCCAGCAGCTTAGCACGAGGTACGCAGTATTTT
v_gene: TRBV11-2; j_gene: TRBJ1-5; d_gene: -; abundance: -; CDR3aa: CASSLEWSSNQPQHF; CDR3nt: TGTGCCAGCAGCTTAGAGTGGAGTAGCAATCAGCCCCAGCATTTT
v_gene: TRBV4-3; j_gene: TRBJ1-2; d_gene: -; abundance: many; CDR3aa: CASSQDIPANYGYTF; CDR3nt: TGCGCCAGCAGCCAAGATATTCCAGCTAACTATGGCTACACCTTC
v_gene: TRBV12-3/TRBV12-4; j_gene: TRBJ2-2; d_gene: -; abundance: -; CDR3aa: CASTDSAAGELFF; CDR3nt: TGTGCCAGCACGGACTCCGCGGCCGGGGAGCTGTTTTTT
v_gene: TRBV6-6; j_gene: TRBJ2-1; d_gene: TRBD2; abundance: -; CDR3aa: CASSIGAGGFLNEQFF; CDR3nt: TGTGCCAGCAGTATAGGAGCGGGGGGTTTCTTGAATGAGCAGTTCTTC
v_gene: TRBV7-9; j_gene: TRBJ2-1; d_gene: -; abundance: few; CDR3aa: CASSPAPASEQFF; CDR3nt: TGTGCCAGCAGCCCCGCCCCGGCTTCCGAGCAGTTCTTC